This TCR beta chain stems from a study of blood T cell repertoires in COVID-19. Turning to the study itself: Sources were T cells, B-cell-depleted T cells, or PBMCs; the material itself was cDNA or gDNA.

The CDR3 runs 16 residues. After removal of 2 bases from V and 8 bases from J, the junction contained 9 bases not matched to a gene. The germline gives CDR1 ENHRY, CDR2 SYGVKD. Assay: immunoSEQ multiplex PCR; the TCRdb copy retains only in-frame clones and omits some. This table holds some 45,000 clones, 82% found once. The TCR was taken from a human donor in a cohort sampled during active COVID-19. The chain couples TRBV10-3 to TRBJ2-1; 10 nucleotides match TRBD2. Specimen: peripheral blood. CDR3: CAISEASGRVRDEQFF. The DNA of the CDR3 is TGTGCCATCAGTGAGGCGAGCGGGAGGGTTCGGGATGAGCAGTTCTTC.